These 30 T cell receptor beta chains originate from one sample sequenced in a study of T cell responses to AZD1222 COVID-19 vaccine. Assay: immunoSEQ multiplex PCR; the TCRdb copy retains only in-frame clones and omits some. This sample has 150,000 to 200,000 clones, with more than 75% found just once. The sequencing used peripheral blood, collected 28 days after the second AZD1222 dose. The origin of the receptors is an adult who received the AZD1222 COVID-19 vaccine.

The V gene is TRBV4-2, the J gene TRBJ2-2, with TRBD2 matching over 8 bases. V was pared by 0 bases and J by 2 bases, with 5 bases of the junction left unmatched. Germline loops: CDR1 LGHNA, CDR2 YNFKEQ. The CDR3 covers 17 residues. CDR3 DNA sequence: TGTGCCAGCAGCCAAGATCCCCTAGCGGGTAACACCGGGGAGCTGTTTTTT. Its protein is CASSQDPLAGNTGELFF.

This clone was observed a few times. V is TRBV28 and J is TRBJ2-5; TRBD2 is a possible D gene (7 bases). CDR1 and CDR2 (germline): MDHEN, SYDVKM. The CDR3 has 15 residues. With 7 bases removed from V and 6 bases from J, the gap between germline ends came to 21 bases. The CDR3: CASKPVGGASQTQYF. The CDR3 DNA follows: TGTGCCAGCAAACCCGTGGGGGGGGCGTCTCAGACCCAGTACTTC.

This clone was detected only a few times. V gene TRBV19 combines with J gene TRBJ2-1; 7 positions agree with TRBD2. Trimming cost V 9 bases and J 7 bases; bases outside gene matches: 12. This CDR3 contains 14 residues. The germline CDR1 and CDR2 sequences are LNHDA and SQIVND (reference sequence). CDR3 region: CASHMGGRWNEQFF. DNA for the CDR3: TGTGCCAGCCATATGGGGGGGAGGTGGAATGAGCAGTTCTTC.

This rearrangement joins TRBV15 to TRBJ2-7; 9 bases fit TRBD2. The CDR3 runs to 16 residues. V trimming: 8 bases; J trimming: 4 bases; junction bases outside the gene matches: 15. The V gene's germline CDR1 is LNHNV and CDR2 YYDKDF (reference sequence). Here the CDR3 reads CATSETSGLRYYEQYF. As DNA, the CDR3 is TGTGCCACCTCGGAGACTAGCGGCTTGCGGTATTACGAGCAGTACTTC. Using reference TRBV15 and TRBJ2-7 for the parts outside the CDR3, the full variable domain is DAMVIQNPRYQVTQFGKPVTLSCSQTLNHNVMYWYQQKSSQAPKLLFHYYDKDFNNEADTPDNFQSRRPNTSFCFLDIRSPGLGDTAMYLCATSETSGLRYYEQYFGPGTRLTVT.

The V and J genes are TRBV7-9 and TRBJ1-5; D is uncertain. The CDR3 is 12 residues long. Germline values: CDR1 SEHNR, CDR2 FQNEAQ (reference sequence). Trimming took off 4 bases at V and 4 bases at J, with 5 bases between the two ends. Written as DNA, the CDR3 is TGTGCCAGCAGCTCTCAAAATCAGCCCCAGCATTTT. This encodes CASSSQNQPQHF. Combining the CDR3 with reference TRBV7-9 and TRBJ1-5 gives the whole variable domain DTGVSQNPRHKITKRGQNVTFRCDPISEHNRLYWYRQTLGQGPEFLTYFQNEAQLEKSRLLSDRFSAERPKGSFSTLEIQRTEQGDSAMYLCASSSQNQPQHFGDGTRLSIL.

The chain uses TRBV7-2 and TRBJ2-7; TRBD1 is a possible D gene (5 bases). V lost 5 bases and J lost 5, with 13 bases in between. Germline V gene sequence: CDR1 SGHTA, CDR2 FQGNSA. The CDR3 runs 13 residues. CDR3 bases: TGTGCCAGCAGCCCCCCCCTCAGGGACGAGCAGTACTTC. Translation: CASSPPLRDEQYF.

A single count supports this clone. This chain uses TRBV7-9 with TRBJ1-2, with D possibly being TRBD1 (5 bases). In germline, CDR1 is SEHNR, CDR2 FQNEAQ (reference sequence). The CDR3 is 12 residues long. Deletions cut 5 bases from V and 7 bases from J, with 11 bases between. The CDR3 is CASSTRTFGYTF. CDR3 nucleotides: TGTGCCAGCAGCACCCGGACATTTGGCTACACCTTC. Full variable domain (rest looked up from reference TRBV7-9 and TRBJ1-2): DTGVSQNPRHKITKRGQNVTFRCDPISEHNRLYWYRQTLGQGPEFLTYFQNEAQLEKSRLLSDRFSAERPKGSFSTLEIQRTEQGDSAMYLCASSTRTFGYTFGSGTRLTVV.

The chain recombines TRBV6-6 with TRBJ2-7, with 8 bases that match TRBD1. Germline CDR1 reads MNHNY; CDR2 reads SVGAGI (reference sequence). The CDR3 spans 15 residues. The ends lost 4 bases at V and 3 bases at J; junction bases unmatched: 8. The CDR3 is CASSSATGVRYEQYF. CDR3 in DNA: TGTGCCAGCAGTTCCGCGACAGGGGTGCGCTACGAGCAGTACTTC.

The J gene is TRBJ2-7, the V gene TRBV6-1; TRBD1 agrees at 7 bases. Germline assignment: CDR1 MNHNS and CDR2 SASEGT. J gave up 1 base and V 2 bases, and 5 bases lay outside the gene matches. The CDR3 runs to 15 residues. The CDR3 region is CASSEIEGQSYEQYF. The CDR3 DNA sequence: TGTGCCAGCAGTGAAATCGAGGGACAGTCCTACGAGCAGTACTTC.

The CDR3 is CASSDGRDTGELFF. The CDR3 region has the DNA TGTGCCAGCAGTGACGGGAGGGACACCGGGGAGCTGTTTTTT. The chain uses TRBV6-4 and TRBJ2-2; 7 bases agree with TRBD2. Germline V lookup: CDR1 MRHNA, CDR2 SNTAGT. The V segment lost 2 bases and the J segment 3 bases; nucleotides outside the gene matches: 0. The CDR3 consists of 14 residues.

V usage is TRBV13 and J usage is TRBJ1-2; no reliable D call. Germline V CDR1 and CDR2: PRHDT, FYEKMQ (reference sequence). The CDR3 totals 14 residues. Trimming removed 1 base from V and 5 bases from J, with 11 bases in between. This CDR3 reads CASSLVGRGYGYTF. The CDR3 coding sequence is TGTGCCAGCAGCTTAGTCGGACGCGGGTATGGCTACACCTTC.

The chain combines TRBV29-1 with TRBJ1-1; D possibly corresponds to TRBD1 (5 bases). This CDR3 has 15 amino acids. V was pared by 5 bases and J by 3 bases, with 19 bases between. The germline CDR1 and CDR2 sequences are SQVTM and ANQGSEA. DNA for the CDR3: TGCAGCGTTCCATCTCGGGGCGAGGCACACACTGAAGCTTTCTTT. Its translation is CSVPSRGEAHTEAFF.

This chain uses TRBV11-3 with TRBJ1-2; D perhaps matches TRBD1 (5 bases). The CDR3 runs 18 residues. Per germline, CDR1 SGHNT and CDR2 YENEEA. Trimming left V 0 bases short and J 2 bases short, with 19 bases between. CDR3 in amino acids: CASSLEGQGRGVNYGYTF. DNA of the CDR3: TGTGCCAGCAGCTTAGAAGGGCAGGGAAGAGGGGTGAACTATGGCTACACCTTC.

The J gene is TRBJ2-7, the V gene TRBV18; 7 bases line up with TRBD2. Germline CDR1 and CDR2: KGHSH and LQKENI. This CDR3 spans 15 amino acids. Unmatched junction bases numbered 9, after V lost 3 bases and J lost 4 bases. The CDR3 protein is CASSPGLEVEYEQYF. CDR3 coding DNA: TGTGCCAGCTCACCTGGACTAGAAGTGGAGTACGAGCAGTACTTC. The full variable domain, in which reference TRBV18 and TRBJ2-7 provide the parts outside the CDR3, is NAGVMQNPRHLVRRRGQEARLRCSPMKGHSHVYWYRQLPEEGLKFMVYLQKENIIDESGMPKERFSAEFPKEGPSILRIQQVVRGDSAAYFCASSPGLEVEYEQYFGPGTRLTVT.

This chain links TRBV30 with TRBJ1-4, with a possible D match to TRBD1 (6 bases). This CDR3 contains 15 residues. Germline CDR1 is GTSNPN and CDR2 is SVGIG (reference sequence). Trimming removed 0 bases from V and 12 bases from J, with 20 bases in between. DNA of the CDR3: TGTGCCTGGAGTGTATGGGGGGCATATAATAGGGAACTGTTTTTT. Translated: CAWSVWGAYNRELFF.

The chain carries TRBV11-3 and TRBJ2-5, with a possible D match to TRBD1 (5 bases). CDR3 size: 16 residues. V lost 1 base and J lost 2, with 14 bases in between. In germline, CDR1 is SGHNT, CDR2 YENEEA. The CDR3 reads CASSLGVQGAQETQYF. The DNA for the CDR3 is TGTGCCAGCAGCTTAGGAGTCCAGGGCGCACAAGAGACCCAGTACTTC.

The chain links TRBV7-2 to TRBJ2-5; D might be TRBD1 (6 bases). Germline-derived CDR1 and CDR2 are SGHTA and FQGNSA. Trimming cost V 4 bases and J 5 bases, with 11 bases left between them. The CDR3 has 13 amino acids. The CDR3 DNA follows: TGTGCCAGCAGCTCGGGACATCGGGAGACCCAGTACTTC. Its protein is CASSSGHRETQYF.

The rearrangement uses TRBV5-1 and TRBJ2-7, with 10 nucleotides matching TRBD2. Germline CDR1 reads SGHRS; CDR2 reads YFSETQ. J lost 5 bases, V lost 2 bases, and 16 bases had no gene match. This CDR3 is built from 18 residues. CDR3 region: CASSLPAAGGPGSHEQYF. DNA of the CDR3: TGCGCCAGCAGCTTACCCGCAGCGGGAGGGCCAGGCAGCCACGAGCAGTACTTC.

V usage is TRBV19 and J usage is TRBJ2-3; no definite D call. V lost 4 bases to trimming and J lost 0 bases, with 11 bases between them. The CDR3 extends over 15 amino acids. Germline V CDR1 and CDR2: LNHDA, SQIVND (reference sequence). The CDR3 reads CASSTARPSTDTQYF. DNA of the CDR3: TGTGCCAGTAGTACAGCCCGTCCTAGCACAGATACGCAGTATTTT.

This chain connects TRBV6-5 to TRBJ2-7; D is possibly TRBD2 (6 bases). The V and J ends lost 10 bases and 6 bases respectively, with 22 bases between them. The CDR3 consists of 14 residues. Germline V gene sequence: CDR1 MNHEY, CDR2 SVGAGI. The CDR3 spells CAIAGSWGFREQYF. The CDR3, as DNA: TGTGCCATCGCGGGGTCTTGGGGATTTCGCGAGCAGTACTTC.

The CDR3 bases are TGTGCCAGTAGTGTCTTACAGGGGGCCAACACCGGGGAGCTGTTTTTT. This gives the protein CASSVLQGANTGELFF. The genes are TRBV19 and TRBJ2-2, with TRBD1 identical over 9 bases. Trimming cost V 5 bases and J 2 bases; bases outside gene matches: 6. Germline CDR1 LNHDA, CDR2 SQIVND (reference sequence). The CDR3 consists of 16 residues.

This chain uses TRBV29-1 with TRBJ1-2; tentatively, D is TRBD1 (6 bases). The CDR3 runs 13 residues. V dropped 3 bases and J dropped 8 bases, with 16 bases sitting between them. CDR1 SQVTM and CDR2 ANQGSEA come from the germline V gene. The CDR3 region has the DNA TGCAGCGTTGATCCGGGGGGGCCGGGAGGCTACACCTTC. As protein: CSVDPGGPGGYTF.

The rearrangement uses TRBV20-1 and TRBJ1-1; TRBD1 matches at 7 bases. Per germline, CDR1 DFQATT and CDR2 SNEGSKA (reference sequence). The V gene end was trimmed by 3 bases and the J gene end by 10 bases; junction bases not matched to a gene: 14. The CDR3 loop spans 14 amino acids. The DNA of the CDR3 is TGCAGTGCTAGTGAGGGACAGAGGCCAAAAGGAGCTTTCTTT. Residues: CSASEGQRPKGAFF.

This sequence joins TRBV6-2 or TRBV6-3 and TRBJ2-3; D unclear. V lost 6 bases, J lost 1 base, and 14 bases lay in between. CDR1 and CDR2 (germline): MNHEY, SVGEGT. The CDR3 is 15 residues long. CDR3 loop: CASSDPGRGTDTQYF. CDR3 coding DNA: TGTGCCAGCAGCGACCCCGGTCGGGGCACAGATACGCAGTATTTT.

The rearrangement links TRBV12-3 or TRBV12-4 to TRBJ1-4; D is undetermined. CDR3 length equals 11 residues. Trimming removed 2 bases from V and 14 bases from J, with 9 bases in between. CDR3 sequence reads: CASSLNSELFF. CDR3 in DNA: TGTGCCAGCAGTTTAAACAGTGAGCTGTTTTTT.

This rearrangement joins TRBV6-5 to TRBJ1-2; possibly TRBD1 for D (6 bases). Deletions cut 4 bases from V and 3 bases from J, with 18 bases between. The CDR3 consists of 16 residues. Germline V gives CDR1 MNHEY, CDR2 SVGAGI. CDR3 in amino acids: CASSLNVRGRDYGYTF. CDR3 nucleotide sequence: TGTGCCAGCAGTTTGAACGTCCGGGGGCGAGACTATGGCTACACCTTC.

This chain joins TRBV4-2 and TRBJ2-1; D possibly corresponds to TRBD1 (7 bases). V shed 0 bases and J shed 8 bases, with 20 bases lying between them. CDR1 LGHNA and CDR2 YNFKEQ come from the germline V gene. CDR3 length: 17 residues. The CDR3 is CASSQDQSRDRGHEQFF. The CDR3 nucleotides are TGTGCCAGCAGCCAAGATCAATCGCGGGACAGAGGGCATGAGCAGTTCTTC.

The V and J genes are TRBV18 and TRBJ2-3; 7 bases are shared with TRBD2. The CDR3 consists of 16 residues. Germline values: CDR1 KGHSH, CDR2 LQKENI. V trimming: 3 bases; J trimming: 3 bases; junction bases outside the gene matches: 9. The CDR3 loop is CASSPIGGSLTDTQYF. In DNA, the CDR3 is TGTGCCAGCTCACCTATTGGCGGGAGTCTGACAGATACGCAGTATTTT.

This clone has only one observation. The rearrangement joins TRBV27 to TRBJ1-2, with unresolved D. The CDR3 has 12 amino acids. Deletions cut 0 bases from V and 8 bases from J, with 7 bases between. Germline V gene sequence: CDR1 MNHEY, CDR2 SMNVEV (reference sequence). Here the CDR3 reads CASSLSGRGYTF. The CDR3 DNA sequence: TGTGCCAGCAGTTTATCCGGACGGGGCTACACCTTC.

The chain links TRBV7-2 to TRBJ2-7, with a possible D match to TRBD1 (6 bases). The length of the CDR3 is 15 residues. V shed 1 base and J shed 0 bases, with 10 bases lying between them. Germline V gene sequence: CDR1 SGHTA, CDR2 FQGNSA. Written as DNA, the CDR3 is TGTGCCAGCAGCTTAGGACAGGCCCTCTCCTACGAGCAGTACTTC. Translated: CASSLGQALSYEQYF.